These T cell receptor beta chains were read from a single sample in a study of blood T cell repertoires in COVID-19. Clones were read by immunoSEQ multiplex PCR, and TCRdb kept only the in-frame ones, dropping some. The table shows around 100,000 clones, with approximately 88% occurring only once. Material: peripheral blood. Every receptor here comes from a woman aged 60-70 years with acute or convalescent COVID-19. Each CDR3 is given with its conserved first and last residue. The D gene is left open where the match is weak. Some rows have no size entry. The others give once, few or many, or a class for an expanded clone.

abundance	j_gene	d_gene	v_gene	CDR3aa	CDR3nt
.	TRBJ2-3	TRBD2	TRBV7-2	CASSKRLAGVVDTQYF	TGTGCCAGCAGCAAACGACTAGCGGGAGTCGTAGATACGCAGTATTTT
.	TRBJ2-7	.	TRBV10-3	CAISPGNYEQYF	TGTGCCATCAGCCCCGGGAACTACGAGCAGTACTTC
once	TRBJ1-2	TRBD1	TRBV15	CATSRVVGTGTYGYTF	TGTGCCACCAGCAGAGTGGTGGGGACAGGAACCTATGGCTACACCTTC
.	TRBJ1-6	TRBD1	TRBV5-6	CASSSPGQGNSPLHF	TGTGCCAGCAGCTCACCGGGACAGGGCAATTCACCCCTCCACTTT
once	TRBJ2-2	TRBD2	TRBV29-1	CSVEAYSGRARELFF	TGCAGCGTTGAGGCATATAGCGGGAGGGCCCGGGAGCTGTTTTTT
.	TRBJ2-7	TRBD2	TRBV25-1	CASSRGLAGGSGEQYF	TGTGCCAGCAGTAGGGGACTAGCGGGAGGATCGGGAGAGCAGTACTTC
.	TRBJ2-1	.	TRBV12-5	CASGETGNEQFF	TGTGCTAGTGGCGAAACAGGGAATGAGCAGTTCTTC
.	TRBJ1-6	TRBD1	TRBV5-1	CASRLQGENSPLHF	TGCGCCAGCAGACTACAGGGGGAGAATTCACCCCTCCACTTT
once	TRBJ1-5	.	TRBV4-1	CASSQERDRGGNQPQHF	TGCGCCAGCAGCCAAGAAAGAGACCGGGGAGGTAATCAGCCCCAGCATTTT
.	TRBJ2-3	.	TRBV5-1	CASSLVLDTQYF	TGCGCCAGCAGCTTGGTCTTAGATACGCAGTATTTT
.	TRBJ2-1	TRBD2	TRBV4-2	CASSETSGRALGQFF	TGTGCCAGCAGCGAGACTAGCGGGAGGGCCCTTGGGCAGTTCTTC
.	TRBJ1-1	.	TRBV3-1/TRBV3-2	CASSQEVGRQFSNLDTEAFF	TGTGCCAGCAGCCAAGAAGTCGGACGACAGTTCTCCAACCTGGACACTGAAGCTTTCTTT
.	TRBJ2-1	.	TRBV7-2	CASNPRTNVDEQFF	TGTGCCAGCAACCCTCGGACTAACGTGGATGAGCAGTTCTTC
.	TRBJ1-5	.	TRBV6-2/TRBV6-3	CASSYGGGPQHF	TGTGCCAGCAGTTATGGGGGGGGACCCCAGCATTTT
.	TRBJ2-1	.	TRBV6-5	CATPLAGRENEQFF	TGTGCCACCCCCCTAGCCGGGCGCGAGAATGAGCAGTTCTTC
.	TRBJ2-1	TRBD2	TRBV24-1	CATSVVRGSGSPHEQFF	TGTGCCACCAGTGTCGTCCGGGGTAGCGGGTCCCCCCATGAGCAGTTCTTC
.	TRBJ2-2	.	TRBV6-5	CASSYSVASTGELFF	TGTGCCAGCAGTTACTCTGTAGCGTCCACCGGGGAGCTGTTTTTT
.	TRBJ1-3	.	TRBV5-5	CASSFGGSSGNTIYF	TGTGCCAGCAGCTTTGGCGGGAGCTCTGGAAACACCATATATTTT
.	TRBJ1-2	.	TRBV3-1/TRBV3-2	CASSNRGIRTYGYTF	TGTGCCAGCAGCAACCGTGGCATCAGAACCTATGGCTACACCTTC
.	TRBJ2-7	TRBD2	TRBV4-1	CASSQSGSEQYF	TGCGCCAGCAGCCAAAGCGGGAGCGAGCAGTACTTC
.	TRBJ1-5	.	TRBV9	CASSVGPGTNQPQHF	TGTGCCAGCAGCGTAGGGCCAGGGACTAATCAGCCCCAGCATTTT
.	TRBJ1-3	.	TRBV7-8	CASSTLTGPSGNTIYF	TGTGCCAGCAGCACCCTGACAGGACCTTCTGGAAACACCATATATTTT
.	TRBJ1-2	.	TRBV3-1/TRBV3-2	CASSQGNRAYGYTF	TGTGCCAGCAGCCAAGGGAACAGGGCCTATGGCTACACCTTC
.	TRBJ1-1	.	TRBV5-1	CASSLEGAGANTEAFF	TGCGCCAGCAGCTTGGAAGGGGCAGGGGCGAACACTGAAGCTTTCTTT
.	TRBJ2-6	.	TRBV19	CASSIFGGLGSGANVLTF	TGTGCCAGTAGTATTTTCGGGGGGCTGGGATCTGGGGCCAACGTCCTGACTTTC
.	TRBJ1-1	.	TRBV29-1	CSARVQNTEAFF	TGCAGCGCCCGGGTCCAGAACACTGAAGCTTTCTTT
.	TRBJ1-1	.	TRBV15	CATSASLGEQPNTEAFF	TGTGCCACCAGCGCCTCTTTAGGGGAACAGCCGAACACTGAAGCTTTCTTT
.	TRBJ2-5	.	TRBV7-9	CASSLASGIETQYF	TGTGCCAGCAGCTTAGCCTCGGGAATAGAGACCCAGTACTTC
.	TRBJ1-2	.	TRBV6-5	CASRAVYGYTF	TGTGCCAGCAGAGCCGTCTATGGCTACACCTTC
.	TRBJ1-1	TRBD1	TRBV7-6	CASSRDRGGTEAFF	TGTGCCAGCAGCCGAGACAGGGGAGGAACTGAAGCTTTCTTT
.	TRBJ1-1	.	TRBV28	CASTPGGEGPNREAFF	TGTGCCAGCACCCCGGGGGGTGAGGGCCCGAACCGCGAAGCTTTCTTT
.	TRBJ1-1	.	TRBV6-1	CASSSSTEYTEAFF	TGTGCCAGCAGTTCATCAACAGAATACACTGAAGCTTTCTTT
.	TRBJ1-1	.	TRBV6-5	CASREDTEAFF	TGTGCCAGCAGAGAGGACACTGAAGCTTTCTTT
.	TRBJ2-1	TRBD2	TRBV5-8	CATRGAGYYNEQFF	TGTGCCACCCGGGGAGCGGGATACTACAATGAGCAGTTCTTC
.	TRBJ1-1	TRBD1	TRBV30	CAWSVDRDTEAFF	TGTGCCTGGAGTGTGGACAGGGACACTGAAGCTTTCTTT
.	TRBJ1-2	TRBD1	TRBV5-1	CASSLDGTGGAPDYYGYTF	TGCGCCAGCAGCTTGGACGGGACAGGGGGCGCCCCCGATTACTATGGCTACACCTTC
.	TRBJ2-5	TRBD2	TRBV19	CASSTPGLATETQYF	TGTGCCAGTAGTACACCTGGACTAGCGACAGAGACCCAGTACTTC
.	TRBJ1-3	.	TRBV11-2	CASSFRRGGNTIYF	TGTGCCAGCAGCTTTCGCAGGGGTGGAAACACCATATATTTT
.	TRBJ2-1	TRBD2	TRBV15	CATRVRGDNEQFF	TGTGCCACCAGGGTCCGGGGGGACAATGAGCAGTTCTTC
.	TRBJ1-1	.	TRBV19	CASSPPQFRGNTEAFF	TGTGCCAGTAGTCCCCCCCAGTTCAGGGGGAACACTGAAGCTTTCTTT
.	TRBJ1-4	.	TRBV5-1	CASSYFSGEKLFF	TGCGCCAGCAGCTATTTCTCAGGGGAAAAACTGTTTTTT
.	TRBJ1-5	TRBD1	TRBV19	CASMQGASGNQPQHF	TGTGCCAGCATGCAGGGGGCCTCTGGCAATCAGCCCCAGCATTTT
.	TRBJ1-5	TRBD1	TRBV18	CASSEGASNQPQHF	TGTGCCAGCTCAGAGGGGGCGAGCAATCAGCCCCAGCATTTT
.	TRBJ2-5	.	TRBV3-1/TRBV3-2	CASSPSGRIETQYF	TGTGCCAGCAGCCCCAGTGGCAGGATAGAGACCCAGTACTTC
.	TRBJ1-1	.	TRBV11-3	CASSPGQTGSEAFF	TGTGCCAGCAGCCCAGGACAGACCGGCTCTGAAGCTTTCTTT
.	TRBJ2-3	TRBD2	TRBV5-8	CASSLLAGAPDTQYF	TGTGCCAGCAGCTTGCTAGCGGGAGCCCCAGATACGCAGTATTTT
few	TRBJ1-2	TRBD1	TRBV3-1/TRBV3-2	CASSPTRDRGYGYTF	TGTGCCAGCAGCCCTACCCGGGACAGGGGGTATGGCTACACCTTC
.	TRBJ2-5	TRBD2	TRBV11-2	CASSSLGLAGPAETQYF	TGTGCCAGCAGCTCCCTGGGACTAGCGGGACCGGCGGAGACCCAGTACTTC